This TCR beta chain appears in the sequencing data of a study of T cell responses to AZD1222 COVID-19 vaccine. Study summary: Second doses were pooled across both intervals (about 4 or about 12 weeks).

With 0 bases clipped from V and 0 bases from J, the junction kept 4 bases outside the gene matches. Germline V gives CDR1 LGHNA, CDR2 YSLEER. The CDR3 is 17 amino acids. The study's findings and limits: The CD4 TCRs associated with vaccination extended across spike and predominated at 160-218 and 743-854. White British donors predominated, females outnumbered males, and clonal diversity was possibly underestimated.

In regard to this clone: Its antigen is as yet unknown.

The assay was immunoSEQ multiplex PCR, and TCRdb's table has in-frame clones only and misses some. In the table there are about 140,000 clones, 90% to 95% of which are singletons. The chain is built from TRBV4-3 and TRBJ2-1; 8 bases map to TRBD2. Specimen: peripheral blood, collected on day 0 of AZD1222 vaccination. This sequence originates from an adult in good health. The CDR3 DNA reads TGCGCCAGCAGCCAAGATGTAGCGGGGAGCTCCTACAATGAGCAGTTCTTC. This sequence encodes CASSQDVAGSSYNEQFF.